What follows are 2 T cell receptor beta chains derived from one specimen sequenced in a study of Graves' ophthalmopathy and Graves' hyperthyroidism. RNA transcripts provided the template for amplifying TCR beta CDR3 regions. HTBI-primed RT-PCR formed the first round, and a multiplex PCR formed the second. TCRdb re-called the multiplex PCR reads with MiXCR, one entry per CDR3 protein. Of 300,000 to 400,000 distinct CDR3 sequences in the sample, 17% were seen once. The sequencing input was peripheral blood. The receptors here all came from an adult woman with stable Graves' hyperthyroidism.

This clonotype came up many times. This chain uses TRBV19 with TRBJ1-5; D perhaps matches TRBD1 (6 bases). The V gene's germline CDR1 is LNHDA and CDR2 SQIVND (reference sequence). Trimming cost V 5 bases and J 4 bases, with 18 bases left between them. The CDR3 runs 16 residues. The CDR3 is CASSPTMGGHNQPQHF. The CDR3 region has the DNA TGTGCCAGTAGTCCAACAATGGGGGGGCATAATCAGCCCCAGCATTTT. Based on the CDR3 plus reference TRBV19 and TRBJ1-5, the full variable domain is DGGITQSPKYLFRKEGQNVTLSCEQNLNHDAMYWYRQDPGQGLRLIYYSQIVNDFQKGDIAEGYSVSREKKESFPLTVTSAQKNPTAFYLCASSPTMGGHNQPQHFGDGTRLSIL.

This clonotype was seen ten or more times. V is TRBV9 and J is TRBJ1-2; D not certain. This CDR3 has 15 amino acids. V lost 4 bases to trimming and J lost 6 bases, with 19 bases between them. Germline V gives CDR1 SGDLS, CDR2 YYNGEE. The CDR3 sequence: CASSRGWSLVDGYTF. The CDR3 coding sequence is TGTGCCAGCAGCCGTGGTTGGAGCCTCGTGGATGGCTACACCTTC.